This is a list of T cell receptor beta chains from one sample in a study of human T cells and chemical hapten exposure. TCRdb re-derived calls from the RACE reads in MiXCR, one entry per CDR3 protein. The data hold 70,000 to 95,000 distinct CDR3 sequences, with around 6.7% observed a single time. The sample consisted of whole blood, taken in connection with sensitization to the hapten diphenylcyclopropenone (DPC). These TCRs come from a woman in her twenties or thirties with alopecia areata. Some clones in this sample may be carry-over from other donors' samples. The CDR3 runs from the conserved cysteine through the conserved F or W. Fields, in order: D gene, J gene, V gene, clone size, CDR3 protein, CDR3 DNA. The D gene is left open where the match is weak. Clone size is not always given. Where it is, it says once, few, many or a class for expanded clones.

>NA|TRBJ1-1|TRBV29-1|NA
CSVEDMGTRIQGAFF
TGCAGCGTTGAAGATATGGGGACAAGAATTCAAGGAGCTTTCTTT
>NA|TRBJ1-5|TRBV23-1|many
CASWKEAYQPQHF
TGCGCCAGTTGGAAAGAGGCCTATCAGCCCCAGCATTTT
>TRBD2|TRBJ2-1|TRBV20-1|few
CSAIAGGNNEQFF
TGCAGTGCTATTGCGGGGGGTAACAATGAGCAGTTCTTC
>NA|TRBJ1-1|TRBV6-5|many
CASNYPVGEAFF
TGTGCCAGCAATTACCCCGTGGGGGAAGCTTTCTTT
>NA|TRBJ1-2|TRBV20-1|many
CSARSVYGYTF
TGCAGTGCTAGGAGCGTCTATGGCTACACCTTC
>NA|TRBJ1-5|TRBV11-2|few
CASSPVGGQPQHF
TGTGCCAGCAGCCCGGTTGGCGGTCAGCCCCAGCATTTT
>TRBD2|TRBJ2-1|TRBV5-1|many
CASSQTSGGYNEQFF
TGCGCCAGCAGCCAGACTAGCGGGGGGTACAATGAGCAGTTCTTC
>NA|TRBJ2-2|TRBV7-2|NA
CASSLVVLGRGELFF
TGTGCCAGCAGCTTAGTTGTTTTGGGTCGCGGGGAGCTGTTTTTT
>NA|TRBJ2-3|TRBV29-1|many
CSGEDGLFTDTQYF
TGCAGCGGAGAAGACGGCCTCTTCACAGATACGCAGTATTTT
>NA|TRBJ2-3|TRBV5-1|NA
CASSLGLGLDSTDTQYF
TGCGCCAGCAGCTTGGGTCTTGGTCTAGATAGCACAGATACGCAGTATTTT
>NA|TRBJ1-4|TRBV7-9|few
CASSPTGTTNEKLFF
TGTGCCAGCAGTCCAACCGGGACCACTAATGAAAAACTGTTTTTT
>NA|TRBJ1-1|TRBV7-9|many
CASSSPTGLNTEAFF
TGTGCCAGCAGCTCGCCTACAGGGCTGAACACTGAAGCTTTCTTT
>NA|TRBJ2-2|TRBV12-3/TRBV12-4|many
CASGNTGELFF
TGTGCCAGTGGTAACACCGGGGAGCTGTTTTTT
>NA|TRBJ2-1|TRBV2|NA
CASSGGPNEQFF
TGTGCCAGCAGCGGGGGGCCGAATGAGCAGTTCTTC
>TRBD1|TRBJ2-1|TRBV27|many
CASSFWGQSSYNEQFF
TGTGCCAGCAGTTTTTGGGGACAGAGCTCCTACAATGAGCAGTTCTTC
>TRBD1|TRBJ2-3|TRBV9|many
CASSVAGGGTDTQYF
TGTGCCAGCAGCGTAGCAGGGGGCGGTACAGATACGCAGTATTTT
>NA|TRBJ2-1|TRBV3-1|many
CASSRGGNEQFF
TGTGCCAGCAGCCGCGGAGGGAATGAGCAGTTCTTC
>TRBD1|TRBJ2-3|TRBV12-3/TRBV12-4|many
CASSMPQGDPLQYF
TGTGCCAGCAGTATGCCACAGGGGGACCCCCTCCAGTATTTT
>TRBD1|TRBJ1-2|TRBV7-9|few
CASSLANPGQGKGYTF
TGTGCCAGCAGCTTAGCAAATCCGGGACAGGGTAAAGGCTACACCTTC
>TRBD1|TRBJ1-1|TRBV20-1|many
CSAPRDSDMNTEAFF
TGCAGTGCTCCCCGGGACAGCGACATGAACACTGAAGCTTTCTTT
>NA|TRBJ1-1|TRBV7-2|NA
CASSLLGGGMNTEAFF
TGTGCCAGCAGCTTATTGGGGGGGGGTATGAACACTGAAGCTTTCTTT
>TRBD1|TRBJ1-6|TRBV18|NA
CASSPRSGQGISNSPLHF
TGTGCCAGCTCACCACGGTCCGGACAGGGAATATCTAATTCACCCCTCCACTTT
>NA|TRBJ2-6|TRBV7-9|many
CASSLGPGSGANVLTF
TGTGCCAGCAGCTTAGGTCCAGGGTCTGGGGCCAACGTCCTGACTTTC
>NA|TRBJ1-6|TRBV28|many
CASSFYFIVGSSYNSPLHF
TGTGCCAGCAGTTTCTATTTTATTGTGGGGAGCTCCTATAATTCACCCCTCCACTTT
>NA|TRBJ2-1|TRBV5-1|many
CASSLGYGNEQFF
TGCGCCAGCAGCTTGGGGTACGGCAATGAGCAGTTCTTC
>TRBD1|TRBJ1-6|TRBV5-1|many
CASSFSPPGQNSPLHF
TGCGCCAGCAGCTTCTCTCCCCCGGGACAGAATTCACCCCTCCACTTT
>NA|TRBJ1-1|TRBV18|many
CASSPGTNMNTEAFF
TGTGCCAGCTCACCAGGGACAAATATGAACACTGAAGCTTTCTTT
>NA|TRBJ2-3|TRBV20-1|many
CSASPGDGTDTQYF
TGCAGTGCTAGTCCCGGGGACGGCACAGATACGCAGTATTTT
>TRBD1|TRBJ2-3|TRBV3-1|few
CASSRRTGSGTDTQYF
TGTGCCAGCAGCCGCCGGACAGGGTCCGGCACAGATACGCAGTATTTT
>TRBD1|TRBJ2-3|TRBV7-9|NA
CASSTDRGLADTQYF
TGTGCCAGCAGCACGGACAGGGGGCTGGCAGATACGCAGTATTTT
>NA|TRBJ2-1|TRBV12-3/TRBV12-4|many
CASSLGGGTPNEQFF
TGTGCCAGCAGTTTGGGGGGGGGCACCCCCAATGAGCAGTTCTTC
>TRBD1|TRBJ2-7|TRBV6-5|NA
CASSRRDRAYQQYF
TGTGCCAGCAGCCGCCGGGACAGGGCTTATCAGCAGTACTTC
>NA|TRBJ1-3|TRBV14|many
CASSQGGDGSGNTIYF
TGTGCCAGCAGCCAAGGGGGGGATGGTTCTGGAAACACCATATATTTT
>TRBD2|TRBJ2-3|TRBV7-2|few
CASSLEVGGSQGYF
TGTGCCAGCAGCTTAGAGGTGGGGGGGTCCCAGGGGTATTTT
>NA|TRBJ2-3|TRBV29-1|many
CSVGTGDTQYF
TGCAGCGTTGGGACGGGAGATACGCAGTATTTT
>NA|TRBJ1-1|TRBV14|many
CASSQDLVELQGITEAFF
TGTGCCAGCAGCCAAGACCTGGTCGAGCTTCAGGGGATCACTGAAGCTTTCTTT
>NA|TRBJ1-5|TRBV6-6|NA
CASTDGGPYSNQPQHF
TGTGCCAGCACCGACGGGGGACCCTATAGCAATCAGCCCCAGCATTTT
>NA|TRBJ1-1|TRBV7-2|NA
CASSSGRGGTEAFF
TGTGCCAGCAGCTCAGGCAGGGGCGGGACTGAAGCTTTCTTT
>NA|TRBJ2-5|TRBV5-1|many
CASSLVGAETQYF
TGCGCCAGCAGCTTGGTGGGGGCGGAGACCCAGTACTTC
>TRBD2|TRBJ2-1|TRBV20-1|many
CSAILAGSYNEQFF
TGCAGTGCAATACTAGCGGGGAGCTACAATGAGCAGTTCTTC
>TRBD2|TRBJ2-7|TRBV27|many
CASSLIASGGNYEQYF
TGTGCCAGCAGTTTAATCGCTAGCGGGGGGAACTACGAGCAGTACTTC
>NA|TRBJ1-5|TRBV3-1|many
CASSQGAPSGQPQHF
TGTGCCAGCAGCCAAGGGGCCCCAAGTGGACAGCCCCAGCATTTT
>NA|TRBJ2-7|TRBV6-6|many
CASNWESAYEQYF
TGTGCCAGCAACTGGGAGTCGGCCTACGAGCAGTACTTC
>NA|TRBJ1-1|TRBV6-5|few
CASSSEQNTEAFF
TGTGCCAGCAGCAGCGAACAGAACACTGAAGCTTTCTTT
>NA|TRBJ1-1|TRBV5-6|many
CASSYRAVLRNTEAFF
TGTGCCAGCAGCTACCGGGCCGTGCTAAGAAACACTGAAGCTTTCTTT
>NA|TRBJ2-3|TRBV7-9|many
CASSHDSTDTQYF
TGTGCCAGCAGCCACGACAGCACAGATACGCAGTATTTT
>TRBD1|TRBJ2-4|TRBV14|few
CASSQVEGQRFYF
TGTGCCAGCAGCCAAGTTGAGGGACAGAGGTTTTACTTC
>NA|TRBJ2-1|TRBV12-3/TRBV12-4|many
CASSFLGSSYNEQFF
TGTGCCAGCAGTTTCCTCGGGAGCTCCTACAATGAGCAGTTCTTC
>TRBD2|TRBJ2-5|TRBV12-5|NA
CASGLVALSGGAARGETQYF
TGTGCTAGTGGTTTGGTAGCCCTCAGCGGGGGGGCCGCAAGAGGAGAGACCCAGTACTTC
>TRBD2|TRBJ2-1|TRBV3-1|NA
CASSQASGGANEQFF
TGTGCCAGCAGCCAAGCTAGCGGGGGGGCGAATGAGCAGTTCTTC
>NA|TRBJ1-1|TRBV2|few
CASTLDSPTEAFF
TGTGCCAGCACCCTAGACAGTCCCACTGAAGCTTTCTTT
>NA|TRBJ2-3|TRBV7-8|many
CASSLSRWSGLNTDTQYF
TGTGCCAGCAGCTTATCTCGTTGGTCGGGGCTCAACACAGATACGCAGTATTTT
>NA|TRBJ2-2|TRBV10-3|many
CAISRDPTGELFF
TGTGCCATCAGTAGAGATCCCACCGGGGAGCTGTTTTTT
>TRBD2|TRBJ2-3|TRBV30|NA
CAWKRGATDTQYF
TGTGCCTGGAAGCGGGGGGCCACAGATACGCAGTATTTT
>NA|TRBJ1-5|TRBV6-2/TRBV6-3|NA
CASSYGRNLASQPQHF
TGTGCCAGCAGTTACGGACGGAACCTTGCGAGTCAGCCCCAGCATTTT
>TRBD1|TRBJ1-2|TRBV4-2|many
CASSQRGTGKNYGYTF
TGTGCCAGCAGCCAACGAGGGACAGGGAAGAACTATGGCTACACCTTC
>NA|TRBJ1-5|TRBV6-1|many
CASRKRADRSGPQHF
TGTGCCAGCAGGAAAAGAGCGGACCGAAGTGGGCCCCAGCATTTT
>NA|TRBJ1-2|TRBV20-1|many
CSQGGEGYTF
TGCAGTCAGGGAGGGGAAGGCTACACCTTC
>NA|TRBJ1-1|TRBV27|many
CASRPVRRYTEAFF
TGTGCCAGCAGACCGGTACGAAGGTACACTGAAGCTTTCTTT